The 24 T cell receptor beta chains in this list originate from one sample, sequenced in a study of T cell responses to AZD1222 COVID-19 vaccine. Sequencing used immunoSEQ multiplex PCR; TCRdb keeps in-frame clones, though not all of them. The profile shows some 150,000 clones, around nine tenths of them singletons. The starting material was peripheral blood, obtained on day 0 of AZD1222 vaccination. The receptors come from an adult in good health.

The chain couples TRBV28 to TRBJ2-1; D not resolved. Germline loops: CDR1 MDHEN, CDR2 SYDVKM. V was pared by 7 bases and J by 0 bases, with 7 bases between. This CDR3 spans 13 amino acids. The CDR3 DNA is TGTGCCAGCACTCCTGCCTCCTACAATGAGCAGTTCTTC. Translation: CASTPASYNEQFF. Variable domain in full (rest from reference TRBV28 and TRBJ2-1): DVKVTQSSRYLVKRTGEKVFLECVQDMDHENMFWYRQDPGLGLRLIYFSYDVKMKEKGDIPEGYSVSREKKERFSLILESASTNQTSMYLCASTPASYNEQFFGPGTRLTVL.

This clone was counted between two and nine times. CDR3 in DNA: TGTGCCAGCAGCTTAGATCGTAGCCCTCAAGGGAAACTGTTTTTT. Protein sequence: CASSLDRSPQGKLFF. The chain joins TRBV11-2 to TRBJ1-4; D ambiguous. Trimming took off 0 bases at V and 11 bases at J, with 16 bases between the two ends. This CDR3 contains 15 residues. Germline lookup yields CDR1 SGHAT and CDR2 FQNNGV.

This clone showed up just once. The rearrangement links TRBV19 to TRBJ2-1, with TRBD2 identical over 9 bases. CDR1 is LNHDA, CDR2 SQIVND, per germline (reference sequence). The CDR3 is 14 amino acids. V was pared by 2 bases and J by 10 bases, with 6 bases of the junction left unmatched. This CDR3 is CASSIKGLAGEQFF. The CDR3 region has the DNA TGTGCCAGTAGTATAAAAGGCCTAGCGGGGGAGCAGTTCTTC.

The count of this clone is one. The V and J genes are TRBV10-3 and TRBJ2-7; tentatively, D is TRBD2 (7 bases). CDR1 ENHRY and CDR2 SYGVKD come from the germline V gene. V lost 8 bases and J lost 1, with 12 bases in between. CDR3 length: 13 amino acids. The CDR3 loop is CAIGRGGSYEQYF. The CDR3 DNA follows: TGTGCCATCGGGAGGGGGGGTTCCTACGAGCAGTACTTC.

This sequence joins TRBV19 and TRBJ2-1; 11 bases line up with TRBD2. The germline V gene encodes CDR1 LNHDA and CDR2 SQIVND (reference sequence). This CDR3 has 17 amino acids. The V gene end was trimmed by 9 bases and the J gene end by 8 bases; junction bases not matched to a gene: 18. Here the CDR3 reads CASPGLAAIYGYHEQFF. The CDR3 nucleotides read TGTGCCAGCCCGGGACTAGCGGCCATTTATGGGTATCATGAGCAGTTCTTC.

J is TRBJ1-2 and V is TRBV12-3 or TRBV12-4; D not certain. Trimming pared 2 bases from V and 7 bases from J, leaving 11 bases between. The CDR3 has 13 amino acids. CDR3 in DNA: TGTGCCAGCAGTTTAAGTGAGCCGAGTGGCTACACCTTC. It is translated as CASSLSEPSGYTF.

The genes are TRBV5-5 and TRBJ1-5; a weak D match, TRBD1 (5 bases). The CDR3 is 15 residues long. V lost 0 bases and J 5 bases, leaving 12 bases between the germline ends. CDR1 SGHKS and CDR2 YYEKEE come from the germline V gene (reference sequence). This CDR3 reads CASSLAGTSDQPQHF. CDR3 DNA: TGTGCCAGCAGCTTGGCGGGGACCTCTGATCAGCCCCAGCATTTT.

The CDR3 loop reads CSAGLAGSNEQFF. CDR3 nucleotides: TGCAGCGCCGGACTAGCGGGATCAAATGAGCAGTTCTTC. The V and J genes are TRBV29-1 and TRBJ2-1, with 12 bases identical to TRBD2. V was pared by 7 bases and J by 7 bases, with 5 bases of the junction left unmatched. CDR1 is SQVTM, CDR2 ANQGSEA, per germline. The length of the CDR3 is 13 residues.

This clone was observed a single time. V gene TRBV6-5 combines with J gene TRBJ2-7; weak D call: TRBD1 (6 bases). Germline-derived CDR1 and CDR2 are MNHEY and SVGAGI. V was pared by 8 bases and J by 2 bases, with 13 bases between. The CDR3 loop spans 13 amino acids. CDR3 DNA sequence: TGTGCCAGCTGCCGGGACAAGACCTACGAGCAGTACTTC. It is translated as CASCRDKTYEQYF.

The CDR3 is CASSFGGGQPQHF. The CDR3 DNA sequence: TGTGCCAGCAGCTTCGGGGGCGGACAGCCCCAGCATTTT. The rearrangement links TRBV7-2 to TRBJ1-5, with a weak D call TRBD1 (6 bases). The germline V and J ends were trimmed by 3 bases and 7 bases, with 10 bases remaining between them. Germline CDR1 SGHTA, CDR2 FQGNSA. The CDR3 loop spans 13 amino acids.

Here the CDR3 DNA reads TGTGCCAGCAGTGCCCTAGCGGGGGGGCGGTCCTACGAGCAGTACTTC. It encodes CASSALAGGRSYEQYF. The rearrangement joins TRBV6-1 to TRBJ2-7; 12 bases align to TRBD2. CDR1 MNHNS and CDR2 SASEGT come from the germline V gene. Trimming took 4 bases from V and 1 from J; bases not matched to a gene: 5. This CDR3 region has 16 residues.

This rearrangement joins TRBV19 to TRBJ1-2, with unresolved D. The germline gives CDR1 LNHDA, CDR2 SQIVND (reference sequence). The ends were cut back, 2 bases at V and 4 bases at J, with 20 bases in the middle. This CDR3 comprises 17 residues. The CDR3 sequence: CASSIQAGATTAYGYTF. The CDR3 bases are TGTGCCAGTAGTATACAAGCAGGCGCTACGACGGCCTATGGCTACACCTTC.

The chain has TRBV9 and TRBJ2-2, with D perhaps matching TRBD1 or TRBD2 (7 bases each). This CDR3 contains 16 residues. With 4 bases removed from V and 2 bases from J, the gap between germline ends came to 15 bases. Germline lookup yields CDR1 SGDLS and CDR2 YYNGEE. CDR3 nucleotide sequence: TGTGCCAGCAGCCCTCGGGGGGACAGAAACACCGGGGAGCTGTTTTTT. Protein: CASSPRGDRNTGELFF.

The gene calls are TRBV5-1 and TRBJ2-1; D is perhaps TRBD1 (6 bases). This CDR3 has 13 residues. The V end lost 2 bases, the J end lost 6 bases, and 9 bases lay between the germline ends. Germline CDR1 is SGHRS and CDR2 is YFSETQ. CDR3: CASSFGTINEQFF. DNA for the CDR3: TGCGCCAGCAGCTTTGGGACAATCAATGAGCAGTTCTTC. The whole variable domain, remainder taken from reference TRBV5-1 and TRBJ2-1, is KAGVTQTPRYLIKTRGQQVTLSCSPISGHRSVSWYQQTPGQGLQFLFEYFSETQRNKGNFPGRFSGRQFSNSRSEMNVSTLELGDSALYLCASSFGTINEQFFGPGTRLTVL.

This chain joins TRBV12-3 or TRBV12-4 and TRBJ2-7; D is unresolved. The V end lost 7 bases, the J end lost 4 bases, and 8 bases lay between the germline ends. The CDR3 spans 11 residues. CDR3 coding DNA: TGTGCCAGCACCGCCGGATACGAGCAGTACTTC. This sequence encodes CASTAGYEQYF.

This chain connects TRBV11-1 to TRBJ2-1; D possibly corresponds to TRBD2 (5 bases). Between the trimmed V and J ends, which lost 3 bases and 15 bases, there was a span of 15 bases. The CDR3 totals 12 residues. CDR1 and CDR2 (germline): SGHAT, FQDESV (reference sequence). CDR3 sequence: CASSFRAGNRFF. As DNA, the CDR3 is TGTGCCAGCAGCTTTCGTGCGGGCAATAGGTTCTTC.

V usage is TRBV7-9 and J usage is TRBJ1-1; D is unclear. V gave up 4 bases and J gave up 3 bases, with 3 bases separating them. Germline V CDR1 and CDR2: SEHNR, FQNEAQ (reference sequence). The CDR3 totals 11 residues. CDR3 loop: CASSYDTEAFF. The CDR3 DNA follows: TGTGCCAGCAGCTACGACACTGAAGCTTTCTTT.

The table lists this clone with many counts. J is TRBJ2-5 and V is TRBV7-2, with D uncertain. The ends were cut back, 5 bases at V and 3 bases at J, with 4 bases in the middle. Germline V gene lookup returns CDR1 SGHTA and CDR2 FQGNSA. This CDR3 spans 11 amino acids. The CDR3: CASSAKETQYF. CDR3 nucleotides: TGTGCCAGCAGCGCCAAAGAGACCCAGTACTTC.

This sequence joins TRBV29-1 and TRBJ2-3; D could derive from TRBD1 or TRBD2 (5 bases each). The V and J ends lost 6 bases and 3 bases respectively, with 16 bases between them. Per germline, CDR1 SQVTM and CDR2 ANQGSEA. The CDR3 contains 14 residues. The CDR3 sequence is CSVNRDQGTDTQYF. The CDR3 nucleotides are TGCAGCGTCAACCGGGACCAAGGAACAGATACGCAGTATTTT.

The chain carries TRBV15 and TRBJ2-5; TRBD2 matches at 7 bases. In germline, CDR1 is LNHNV, CDR2 YYDKDF (reference sequence). The CDR3 is 16 amino acids. Germline trimming cut 3 bases from V and 5 bases from J; bases unmatched to any gene: 12. The CDR3 loop is CATSRELALGGETQYF. Written as DNA, the CDR3 is TGTGCCACCAGCAGGGAACTAGCGTTGGGTGGGGAGACCCAGTACTTC.

This rearrangement joins TRBV14 to TRBJ1-4; D is unresolved. CDR3 length: 13 amino acids. Germline-derived CDR1 and CDR2 are SGHDN and FVKESK. V was pared by 4 bases and J by 5 bases, with 8 bases between. The CDR3 bases are TGTGCCAGCAGCCCTCGTGGGAATGAAAAACTGTTTTTT. This encodes CASSPRGNEKLFF.

The rearrangement links TRBV6-5 to TRBJ2-7; perhaps TRBD1 as D (6 bases). V was trimmed by 7 bases and J by 2 bases, leaving 15 bases between them. CDR1 MNHEY and CDR2 SVGAGI come from the germline V gene. This CDR3 region has 14 residues. The CDR3 region has the DNA TGTGCCAGCATTCTCGGACAGTACACCTACGAGCAGTACTTC. As protein: CASILGQYTYEQYF.

J is TRBJ2-1 and V is TRBV6-2 or TRBV6-3; D not certain. This CDR3 contains 12 residues. Germline CDR1 reads MNHEY; CDR2 reads SVGEGT. V shed 6 bases and J shed 2 bases, with 5 bases lying between them. The CDR3 DNA reads TGTGCCAGCAGCGACACCTACAATGAGCAGTTCTTC. It yields the protein CASSDTYNEQFF.

This chain joins TRBV18 and TRBJ2-7; 10 nucleotides line up with TRBD1. From germline, CDR1 is KGHSH and CDR2 LQKENI. V gave up 4 bases and J gave up 6 bases; unmatched junction bases: 6. This CDR3 is built from 14 residues. The CDR3: CASSLGTGVGEQYF. Here the CDR3 DNA reads TGTGCCAGCTCACTGGGGACAGGGGTTGGCGAGCAGTACTTC.